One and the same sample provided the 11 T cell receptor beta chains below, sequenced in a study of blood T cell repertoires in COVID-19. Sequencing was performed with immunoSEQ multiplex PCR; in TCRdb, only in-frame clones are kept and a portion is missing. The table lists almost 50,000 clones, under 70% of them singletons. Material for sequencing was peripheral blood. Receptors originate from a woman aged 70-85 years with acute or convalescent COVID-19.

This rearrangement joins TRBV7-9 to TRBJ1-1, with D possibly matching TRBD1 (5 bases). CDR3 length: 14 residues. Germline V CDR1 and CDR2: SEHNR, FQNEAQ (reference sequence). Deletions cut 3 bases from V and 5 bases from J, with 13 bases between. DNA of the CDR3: TGTGCCAGCAGCTTCCTTTCGGGGGGGACTGAAGCTTTCTTT. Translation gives CASSFLSGGTEAFF.

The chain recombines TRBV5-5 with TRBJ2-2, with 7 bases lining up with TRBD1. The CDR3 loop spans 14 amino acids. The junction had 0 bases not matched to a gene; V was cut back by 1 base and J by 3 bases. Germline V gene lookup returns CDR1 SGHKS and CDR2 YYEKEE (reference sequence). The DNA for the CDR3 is TGTGCCAGCAGCTTGACAGGGGACACCGGGGAGCTGTTTTTT. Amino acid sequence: CASSLTGDTGELFF. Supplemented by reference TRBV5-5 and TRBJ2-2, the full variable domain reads DAGVTQSPTHLIKTRGQQVTLRCSPISGHKSVSWYQQVLGQGPQFIFQYYEKEERGRGNFPDRFSARQFPNYSSELNVNALLLGDSALYLCASSLTGDTGELFFGEGSRLTVL.

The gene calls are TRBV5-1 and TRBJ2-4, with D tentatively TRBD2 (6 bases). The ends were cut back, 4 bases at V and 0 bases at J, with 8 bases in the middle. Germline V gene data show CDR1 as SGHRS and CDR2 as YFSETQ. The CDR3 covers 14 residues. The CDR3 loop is CASSGGTAKNIQYF. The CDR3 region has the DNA TGCGCCAGCAGCGGCGGGACAGCCAAAAACATTCAGTACTTC.

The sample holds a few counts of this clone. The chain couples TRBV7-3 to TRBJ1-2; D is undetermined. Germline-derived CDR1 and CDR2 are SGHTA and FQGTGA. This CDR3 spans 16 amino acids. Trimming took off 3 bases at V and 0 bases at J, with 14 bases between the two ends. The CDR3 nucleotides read TGTGCCAGCAGCTTGGTTCATGGAGGGTCTAACTATGGCTACACCTTC. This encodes CASSLVHGGSNYGYTF.

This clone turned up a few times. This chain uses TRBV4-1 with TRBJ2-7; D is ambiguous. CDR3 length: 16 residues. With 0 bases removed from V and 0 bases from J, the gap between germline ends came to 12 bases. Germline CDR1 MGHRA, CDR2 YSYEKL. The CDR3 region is CASSQDMAGNSYEQYF. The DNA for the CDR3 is TGCGCCAGCAGCCAAGATATGGCAGGCAACTCCTACGAGCAGTACTTC.

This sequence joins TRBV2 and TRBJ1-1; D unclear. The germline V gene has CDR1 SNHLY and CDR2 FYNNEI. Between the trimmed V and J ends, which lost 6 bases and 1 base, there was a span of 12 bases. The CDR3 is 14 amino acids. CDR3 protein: CASRERHPNTEAFF. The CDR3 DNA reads TGTGCCAGCAGGGAACGACACCCGAACACTGAAGCTTTCTTT.

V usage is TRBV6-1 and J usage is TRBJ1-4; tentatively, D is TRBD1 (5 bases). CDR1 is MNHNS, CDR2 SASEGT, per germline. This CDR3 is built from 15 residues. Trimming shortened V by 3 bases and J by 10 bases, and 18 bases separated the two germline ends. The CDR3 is CASSEQGGKRGKLFF. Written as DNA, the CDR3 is TGTGCCAGCAGTGAGCAGGGTGGAAAACGTGGAAAACTGTTTTTT.

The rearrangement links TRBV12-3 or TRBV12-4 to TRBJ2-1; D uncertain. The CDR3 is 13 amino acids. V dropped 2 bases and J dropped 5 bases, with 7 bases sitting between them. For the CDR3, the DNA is TGTGCCAGCAGTTTACAGTTAAACAATGAGCAGTTCTTC. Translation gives CASSLQLNNEQFF.

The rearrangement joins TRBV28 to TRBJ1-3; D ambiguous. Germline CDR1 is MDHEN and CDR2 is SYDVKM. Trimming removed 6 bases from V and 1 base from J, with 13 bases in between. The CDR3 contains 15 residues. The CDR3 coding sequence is TGTGCCAGCAGCTCTACTCAGACTTCTGGAAACACCATATATTTT. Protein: CASSSTQTSGNTIYF. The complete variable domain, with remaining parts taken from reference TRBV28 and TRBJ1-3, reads DVKVTQSSRYLVKRTGEKVFLECVQDMDHENMFWYRQDPGLGLRLIYFSYDVKMKEKGDIPEGYSVSREKKERFSLILESASTNQTSMYLCASSSTQTSGNTIYFGEGSWLTVV.

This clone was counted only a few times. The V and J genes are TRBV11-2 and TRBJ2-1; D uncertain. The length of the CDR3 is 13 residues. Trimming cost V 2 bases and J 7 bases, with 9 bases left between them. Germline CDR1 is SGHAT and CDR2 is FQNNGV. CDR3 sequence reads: CASSLSVVNEQFF. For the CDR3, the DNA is TGTGCCAGCAGCTTATCAGTTGTTAATGAGCAGTTCTTC.

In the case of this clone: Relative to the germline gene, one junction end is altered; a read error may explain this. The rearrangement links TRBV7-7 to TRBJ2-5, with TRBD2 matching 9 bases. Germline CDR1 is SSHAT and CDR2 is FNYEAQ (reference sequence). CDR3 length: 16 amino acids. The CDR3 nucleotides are TGTGCTAGCAGCTTTGGAGCGGGGGGTTCCCAAGAGACCCAGTACTTC. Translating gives CASSFGAGGSQETQYF.